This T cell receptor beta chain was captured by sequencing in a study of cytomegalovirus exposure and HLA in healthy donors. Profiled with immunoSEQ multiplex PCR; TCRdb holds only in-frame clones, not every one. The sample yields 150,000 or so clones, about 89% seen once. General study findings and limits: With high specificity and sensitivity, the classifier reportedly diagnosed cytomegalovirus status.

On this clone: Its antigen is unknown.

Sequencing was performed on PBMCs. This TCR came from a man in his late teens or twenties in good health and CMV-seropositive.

CDR3 sequence (DNA): TGTGCCAGCAGTCAGCTGAACAGGGGAACTAATGAAAAACTGTTTTTT. Protein: CASSQLNRGTNEKLFF. This chain uses TRBV2 with TRBJ1-4; TRBD1 matches 7 bases. The V segment lost 5 bases and the J segment 1 base; nucleotides outside the gene matches: 7. The germline CDR1 and CDR2 sequences are SNHLY and FYNNEI. The CDR3 has 16 amino acids.